The 12 T cell receptor beta chains given below trace back to one sample, sequenced in a study of CD8+CD57+ T cells in acquired aplastic anemia. Genomic DNA was employed as the template in profiling TCR beta VDJ and CDR3. TCRdb redid the calling of the reads with MiXCR, one entry per CDR3 protein. The repertoire holds 400,000 to 500,000 distinct CDR3 sequences, with roughly 68% as singletons. What was sequenced was sorted CD4+, CD8+, or CD8+CD57+ T cells (not recorded which) from PBMCs. Receptors originate from a human donor in good health, serving as a control.

This clonotype was counted ten times or more. The chain recombines TRBV2 with TRBJ2-1; TRBD2 aligns across 15 bases. V lost 6 bases, J lost 8 bases, and 2 bases stayed unmatched. The CDR3 is 14 amino acids. Germline lookup yields CDR1 SNHLY and CDR2 FYNNEI. CDR3 residues: CASRGLAGGYEQFF. CDR3 coding DNA: TGTGCCAGCAGGGGACTAGCGGGGGGATATGAGCAGTTCTTC.

With regard to this clonotype: The conserved closing phenylalanine or tryptophan is absent in this CDR3, likely reflecting a read error. The chain is built from TRBV9 and TRBJ1-2, with D perhaps matching TRBD1 (6 bases). Germline lookup yields CDR1 SGDLS and CDR2 YYNGEE. The CDR3 covers 15 residues. With 8 bases removed from V and 0 bases from J, the gap between germline ends came to 17 bases. The CDR3 DNA reads as TGTGCCAGTCCCAAGCAGGGGCTAGCTAACTATGGCTACACCTCC. This encodes CASPKQGLANYGYTS.

This clonotype was detected ten times or more. J is TRBJ1-1 and V is TRBV4-1; D is undetermined. The V gene lost 0 bases and the J gene lost 0 bases, with 11 bases spanning the gap. The CDR3 consists of 16 residues. CDR1 and CDR2 (germline): MGHRA, YSYEKL. As DNA, the CDR3 is TGCGCCAGCAGCCAAGAAGGTTCATGGCTGAACACTGAAGCTTTCTTT. This translates into CASSQEGSWLNTEAFF.

On this clonotype: A much larger clone lies one base from this, so it may be a read error. The chain uses TRBV12-3 or TRBV12-4 and TRBJ2-2, with 7 bases aligning to TRBD2. This CDR3 contains 16 residues. CDR3 DNA: TGTGCCAGTCGACCACGGGTCGGGGGGAACACCGGGGAGCTGTCTTTT. Its protein product is CASRPRVGGNTGELSF.

Notes on this clonotype: In this CDR3 the conserved last residue, phenylalanine or tryptophan, is missing, so a read error is likely. The limits of the CDR3 on the DNA are not certain, so only TCRdb's listed CDR3 is given. The V gene is TRBV10-3, the J gene TRBJ1-2; the table's D call of TRBD1 was not tested on the DNA. CDR1 is ENHRY and CDR2 is SYGVKD in the germline V gene. The CDR3 spans 11 residues, counting both ends. CDR3: CAIRGPTGEFG.

With regard to this clonotype: Lacking the conserved final phenylalanine or tryptophan, this CDR3 likely reflects a read error. Because the CDR3's place on the DNA is in doubt, the DNA is left out and the CDR3 is given as listed by TCRdb. The chain is built from TRBV10-3 and TRBJ1-2; TRBD1 reflects the table's D call only, with no check against the DNA. In germline, CDR1 is ENHRY, CDR2 SYGVKD. Counting both end residues, the CDR3 totals 12 amino acids. The CDR3 reads CAISEPGLGTAL.

V and J are TRBV7-2 and TRBJ2-3; D is possibly TRBD2 (6 bases). Germline CDR1 SGHTA, CDR2 FQGNSA. The CDR3 is 16 residues long. V lost 5 bases to trimming and J lost 6 bases, with 21 bases between them. The CDR3 nucleotides are TGTGCCAGCAGCCTCGGTCGGGGGTGGGTCACCGATACGCAGTATTTT. This translates into CASSLGRGWVTDTQYF.

The rearrangement uses TRBV20-1 and TRBJ1-1; TRBD1 might be the D (6 bases). Germline loops: CDR1 DFQATT, CDR2 SNEGSKA (reference sequence). Trimming took off 2 bases at V and 6 bases at J, with 13 bases between the two ends. This CDR3 is 13 amino acids long. The DNA for the CDR3 is TGCAGTGCTAGAACCGGGACACGGCCTGAAGCTTTCTTT. It is translated as CSARTGTRPEAFF.

The gene calls are TRBV18 and TRBJ1-4; unclear D gene. Germline V gives CDR1 KGHSH, CDR2 LQKENI. Trimming stripped 5 bases from V and 1 base from J, with 8 bases between. This CDR3 has 14 amino acids. CDR3: CASSESETNEKLFF. The CDR3 nucleotides read TGTGCCAGCTCAGAGTCGGAAACTAATGAAAAACTGTTTTTT.

The gene calls are TRBV7-2 and TRBJ2-1; D unclear. Germline CDR1 SGHTA, CDR2 FQGNSA. The ends were cut back, 0 bases at V and 10 bases at J, with 7 bases in the middle. This CDR3 region has 12 residues. CDR3 sequence reads: CASSLAYREQFF. CDR3 bases: TGTGCCAGCAGCTTAGCGTACCGGGAGCAGTTCTTC.

The table lists this clonotype with many counts. CDR3 sequence reads: CSARRLAGRNEQYF. The DNA of the CDR3 is TGCAGTGCTAGACGGCTAGCGGGAAGGAACGAGCAGTACTTC. The chain employs TRBV20-1 and TRBJ2-7, with 9 bases lining up with TRBD2. The V and J ends lost 2 bases and 5 bases, in that order; junction bases with no gene match: 7. Germline V CDR1 and CDR2: DFQATT, SNEGSKA (reference sequence). The CDR3 is 14 amino acids.

CDR3 region: CASRSRGGSGYEQYF. In DNA form, the CDR3 reads TGTGCCAGCCGATCAAGAGGGGGATCTGGGTACGAGCAGTACTTC. The chain couples TRBV7-2 to TRBJ2-7; D is possibly TRBD1 (6 bases). Germline V lookup: CDR1 SGHTA, CDR2 FQGNSA. The CDR3 spans 15 residues. Trimming stripped 8 bases from V and 4 bases from J, with 21 bases between.